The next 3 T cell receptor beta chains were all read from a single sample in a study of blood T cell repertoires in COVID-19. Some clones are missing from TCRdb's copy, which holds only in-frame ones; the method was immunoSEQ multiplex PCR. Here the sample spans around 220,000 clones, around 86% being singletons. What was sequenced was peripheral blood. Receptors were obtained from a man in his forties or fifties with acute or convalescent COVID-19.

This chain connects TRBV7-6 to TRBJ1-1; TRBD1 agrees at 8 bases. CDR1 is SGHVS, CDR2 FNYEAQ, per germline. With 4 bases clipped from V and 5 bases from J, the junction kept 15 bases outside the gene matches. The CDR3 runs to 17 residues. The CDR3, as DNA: TGTGCCAGCAGCTCTCTTCCCACAACAGGGGGGAGAACTGAAGCTTTCTTT. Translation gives CASSSLPTTGGRTEAFF. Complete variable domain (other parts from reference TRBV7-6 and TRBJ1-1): GAGVSQSPRYKVTKRGQDVALRCDPISGHVSLYWYRQALGQGPEFLTYFNYEAQQDKSGLPNDRFSAERPEGSISTLTIQRTEQRDSAMYRCASSSLPTTGGRTEAFFGQGTRLTVV.

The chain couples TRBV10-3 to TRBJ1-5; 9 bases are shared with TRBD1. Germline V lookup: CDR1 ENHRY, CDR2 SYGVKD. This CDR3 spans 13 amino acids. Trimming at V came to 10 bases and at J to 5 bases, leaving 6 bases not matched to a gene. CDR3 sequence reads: CATRDREDQPQHF. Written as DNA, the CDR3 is TGTGCCACACGGGACAGGGAGGATCAGCCCCAGCATTTT.

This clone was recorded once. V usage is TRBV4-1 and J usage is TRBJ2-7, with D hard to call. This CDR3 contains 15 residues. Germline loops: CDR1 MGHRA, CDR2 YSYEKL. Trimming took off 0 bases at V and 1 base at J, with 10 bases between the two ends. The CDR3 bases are TGCGCCAGCAGCCAAGATCCCCAGAATTCCTACGAGCAGTACTTC. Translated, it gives CASSQDPQNSYEQYF.